A selection of T cell receptor beta chains follows, all from one sample in a study of CD4 T cells in relation to SARS-CoV-2 and coronaviruses. Profiled with immunoSEQ multiplex PCR; TCRdb holds only in-frame clones, not every one. The repertoire holds about 59,000 clones, with roughly 90% as singletons. Sequencing was performed on memory CD4+ T cells from PBMCs. The receptors originated from a human donor in good health. Each CDR3 is given with its conserved first and last residue. The order of the fields is D gene, V gene, J gene, clone size, CDR3 protein, CDR3 DNA. The D gene is left open where the match is weak. Only some rows state a clone size, as once, few, many or a class for expanded clones.

d_gene: TRBD1
v_gene: TRBV11-2
j_gene: TRBJ2-5
abundance: .
CDR3aa: CASSSHGTGGETQYF
CDR3nt: TGTGCCAGCAGCTCGCACGGGACAGGGGGAGAGACCCAGTACTTC

d_gene: .
v_gene: TRBV7-3
j_gene: TRBJ2-1
abundance: few
CDR3aa: CASSLKGGGGNEQFF
CDR3nt: TGTGCCAGCAGCTTAAAAGGCGGAGGGGGCAATGAGCAGTTCTTC

d_gene: .
v_gene: TRBV28
j_gene: TRBJ2-7
abundance: .
CDR3aa: CASSTGTSLSYEQYF
CDR3nt: TGTGCCAGCAGCACCGGGACATCCCTCTCCTACGAGCAGTACTTC

d_gene: .
v_gene: TRBV19
j_gene: TRBJ1-5
abundance: .
CDR3aa: CASRSYGQSNQPQHF
CDR3nt: TGTGCCAGTCGATCTTACGGACAGAGTAATCAGCCCCAGCATTTT

d_gene: .
v_gene: TRBV25-1
j_gene: TRBJ1-2
abundance: .
CDR3aa: CASSTRGIGYTF
CDR3nt: TGTGCCAGCAGCACGCGGGGGATTGGCTACACCTTC

d_gene: .
v_gene: TRBV28
j_gene: TRBJ2-7
abundance: .
CDR3aa: CVIRGLASEQYF
CDR3nt: TGTGTAATACGAGGCCTTGCCTCCGAGCAGTACTTC

d_gene: TRBD1
v_gene: TRBV5-1
j_gene: TRBJ2-7
abundance: .
CDR3aa: CASSLRDRGPYEQYF
CDR3nt: TGCGCCAGCAGTCTCCGGGACAGGGGACCCTACGAGCAGTACTTC

d_gene: .
v_gene: TRBV18
j_gene: TRBJ2-3
abundance: .
CDR3aa: CASSLTLSAGYADTQYF
CDR3nt: TGTGCCAGCTCACTAACGCTCAGCGCAGGGTATGCAGATACGCAGTATTTT

d_gene: .
v_gene: TRBV7-2
j_gene: TRBJ2-3
abundance: .
CDR3aa: CASSLAISGNTQYF
CDR3nt: TGTGCCAGCAGCTTAGCGATTAGTGGCAATACGCAGTATTTT

d_gene: TRBD2
v_gene: TRBV4-1
j_gene: TRBJ2-5
abundance: .
CDR3aa: CASSQWTSGGERTQYF
CDR3nt: TGCGCCAGCAGCCAATGGACTAGCGGGGGGGAGAGGACCCAGTACTTC

d_gene: .
v_gene: TRBV5-1
j_gene: TRBJ1-4
abundance: .
CDR3aa: CASSRLGAGDEKLFF
CDR3nt: TGCGCCAGCAGCCGCTTAGGGGCCGGAGATGAAAAACTGTTTTTT

d_gene: .
v_gene: TRBV4-1
j_gene: TRBJ2-7
abundance: .
CDR3aa: CASSQDTLAAIPYEQYF
CDR3nt: TGCGCCAGCAGCCAAGATACGTTGGCGGCTATTCCCTACGAGCAGTACTTC

d_gene: .
v_gene: TRBV5-6
j_gene: TRBJ1-5
abundance: .
CDR3aa: CASSLYRDYQPQHF
CDR3nt: TGTGCCAGCAGCTTATATAGGGACTATCAGCCCCAGCATTTT

d_gene: TRBD1
v_gene: TRBV7-2
j_gene: TRBJ2-2
abundance: once
CDR3aa: CASSLGQGRTGELFF
CDR3nt: TGTGCCAGCAGCTTGGGACAGGGGAGGACCGGGGAGCTGTTTTTT

d_gene: .
v_gene: TRBV18
j_gene: TRBJ2-1
abundance: .
CDR3aa: CASSLGASGLGNEQFF
CDR3nt: TGTGCCAGCTCCCTGGGGGCTAGCGGACTAGGCAATGAGCAGTTCTTC

d_gene: .
v_gene: TRBV28
j_gene: TRBJ1-3
abundance: .
CDR3aa: CASSSEFSPSGNTIYF
CDR3nt: TGTGCCAGCAGTTCGGAGTTTAGTCCCTCTGGAAACACCATATATTTT

d_gene: TRBD2
v_gene: TRBV6-5
j_gene: TRBJ2-1
abundance: .
CDR3aa: CASRMGLVMDEQFF
CDR3nt: TGTGCCAGCAGGATGGGACTAGTTATGGATGAGCAGTTCTTC